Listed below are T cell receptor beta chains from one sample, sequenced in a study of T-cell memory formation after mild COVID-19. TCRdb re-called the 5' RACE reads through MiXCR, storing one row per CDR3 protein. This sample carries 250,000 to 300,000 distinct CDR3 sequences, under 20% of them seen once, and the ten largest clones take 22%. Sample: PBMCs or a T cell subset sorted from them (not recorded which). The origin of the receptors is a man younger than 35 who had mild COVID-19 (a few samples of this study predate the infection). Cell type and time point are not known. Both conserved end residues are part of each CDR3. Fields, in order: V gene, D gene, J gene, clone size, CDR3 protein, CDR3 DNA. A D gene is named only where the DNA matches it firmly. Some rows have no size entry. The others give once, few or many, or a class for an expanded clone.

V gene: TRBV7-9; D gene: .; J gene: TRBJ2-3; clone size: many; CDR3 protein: CASSARTEGDTQYF; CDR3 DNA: TGTGCCAGCAGCGCTCGGACAGAGGGAGATACGCAGTATTTT
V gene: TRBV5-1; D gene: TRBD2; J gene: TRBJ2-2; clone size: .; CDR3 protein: CASSSELAGGLGSAGELFF; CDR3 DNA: TGCGCCAGCAGCTCGGAACTAGCGGGGGGACTTGGATCCGCCGGGGAGCTGTTTTTT
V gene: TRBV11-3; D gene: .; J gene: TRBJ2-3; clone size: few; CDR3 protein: CASSPLGWDTQYF; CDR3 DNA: TGTGCCAGCAGCCCCCTAGGTTGGGATACGCAGTATTTT
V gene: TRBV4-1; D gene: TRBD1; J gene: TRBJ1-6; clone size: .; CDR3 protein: CASSQGGTTGVDSPLHF; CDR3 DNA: TGCGCCAGCAGCCAAGGGGGGACAACAGGGGTTGATTCACCCCTCCACTTT
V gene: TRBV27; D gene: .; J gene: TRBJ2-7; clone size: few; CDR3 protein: CASSLNFREMVYEQYF; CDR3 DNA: TGTGCCAGCAGTTTAAACTTCAGGGAGATGGTCTACGAGCAGTACTTC
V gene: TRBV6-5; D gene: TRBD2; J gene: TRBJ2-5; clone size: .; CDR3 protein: CASSLGRDQYF; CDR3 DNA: TGTGCCAGCAGCCTAGGGAGGGACCAGTACTTC
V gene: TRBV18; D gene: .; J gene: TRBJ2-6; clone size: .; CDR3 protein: CASSEKANVLTF; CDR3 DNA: TGTGCCAGCTCTGAAAAGGCCAACGTCCTGACTTTC
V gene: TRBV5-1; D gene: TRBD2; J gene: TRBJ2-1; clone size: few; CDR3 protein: CASRDSGGVNNEQFF; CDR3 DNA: TGCGCCAGCCGGGATAGCGGGGGGGTTAACAATGAGCAGTTCTTC
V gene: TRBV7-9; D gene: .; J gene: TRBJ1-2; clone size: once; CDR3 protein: CASSGRQAHLGYTF; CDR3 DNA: TGTGCCAGCAGCGGTCGACAGGCCCACCTTGGCTACACCTTC
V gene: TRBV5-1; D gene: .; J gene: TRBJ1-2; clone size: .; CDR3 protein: CASSLSQGMVRGYTF; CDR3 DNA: TGCGCCAGCAGCTTGTCCCAGGGGATGGTGAGAGGCTACACCTTC
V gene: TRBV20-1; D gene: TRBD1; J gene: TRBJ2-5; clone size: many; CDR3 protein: CSARRGSNWETQYF; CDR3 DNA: TGCAGTGCTCGCAGGGGGAGCAATTGGGAGACCCAGTACTTC
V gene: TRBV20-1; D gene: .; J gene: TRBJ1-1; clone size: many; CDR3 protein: CSARTQGSEAFF; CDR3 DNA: TGCAGTGCTAGAACTCAGGGGAGTGAAGCTTTCTTT
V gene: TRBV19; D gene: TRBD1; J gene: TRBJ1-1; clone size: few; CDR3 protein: CASSIRGLTEAFF; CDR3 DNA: TGTGCCAGTAGCATCAGGGGGCTCACTGAAGCTTTCTTT
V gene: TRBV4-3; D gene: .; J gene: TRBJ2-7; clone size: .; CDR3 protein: CASSQAPQEYEQYF; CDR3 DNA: TGCGCCAGCAGCCAAGCACCCCAGGAGTACGAGCAGTACTTC
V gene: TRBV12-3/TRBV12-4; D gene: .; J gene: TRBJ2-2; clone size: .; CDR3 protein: CASSGGGPGELFF; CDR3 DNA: TGTGCCAGCAGTGGGGGTGGGCCCGGGGAGCTGTTTTTT
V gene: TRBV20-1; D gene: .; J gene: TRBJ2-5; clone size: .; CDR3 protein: CSATPNRETQYF; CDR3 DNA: TGCAGTGCTACCCCTAACAGGGAGACCCAGTACTTC
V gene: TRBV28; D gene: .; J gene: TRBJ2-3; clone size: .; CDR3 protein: CASTRRTDTQYF; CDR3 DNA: TGTGCCAGCACCAGGCGCACAGATACGCAGTATTTT
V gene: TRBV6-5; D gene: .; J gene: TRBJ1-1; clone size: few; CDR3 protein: CASSYKGTNTEAFF; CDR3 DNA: TGTGCCAGCAGTTACAAGGGGACGAACACTGAAGCTTTCTTT
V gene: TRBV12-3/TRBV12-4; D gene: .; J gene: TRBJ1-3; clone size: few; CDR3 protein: CASRGSGSGNTIYF; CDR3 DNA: TGTGCCAGCAGGGGGTCTGGAAGCGGAAACACCATATATTTT
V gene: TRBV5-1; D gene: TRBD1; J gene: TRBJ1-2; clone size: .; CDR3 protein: CASSPTGTANYGYTF; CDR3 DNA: TGCGCCAGCAGCCCCACCGGGACAGCAAACTATGGCTACACCTTC
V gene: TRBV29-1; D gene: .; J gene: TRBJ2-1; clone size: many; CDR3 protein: CSVEVGSRRGEQFF; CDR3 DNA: TGCAGCGTTGAAGTCGGTAGTAGGAGGGGTGAGCAGTTCTTC
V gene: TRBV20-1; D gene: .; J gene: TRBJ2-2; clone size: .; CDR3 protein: CSARDWGSPRGELFF; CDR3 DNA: TGCAGTGCTAGAGATTGGGGCTCACCGAGGGGGGAGCTGTTTTTT
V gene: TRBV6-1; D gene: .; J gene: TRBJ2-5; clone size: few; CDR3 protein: CASSEGTQYF; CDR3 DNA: TGTGCCAGCAGTGAAGGGACCCAGTACTTC
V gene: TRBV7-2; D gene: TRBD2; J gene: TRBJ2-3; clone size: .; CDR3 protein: CASSETSGGAGDTQYF; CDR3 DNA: TGTGCCAGCAGCGAGACTAGCGGGGGGGCCGGAGATACGCAGTATTTT
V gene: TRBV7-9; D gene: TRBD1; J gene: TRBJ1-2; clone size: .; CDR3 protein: CASSLRGQGSDGYTF; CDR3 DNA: TGTGCCAGCAGCCTAAGAGGACAGGGGTCGGATGGCTACACCTTC
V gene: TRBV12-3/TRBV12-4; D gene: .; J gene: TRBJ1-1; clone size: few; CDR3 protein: CASTLTGGTEAFF; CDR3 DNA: TGTGCCAGCACCCTAACCGGGGGAACTGAAGCTTTCTTT
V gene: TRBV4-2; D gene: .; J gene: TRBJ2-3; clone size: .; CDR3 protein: CASSQGRVGTDTQYF; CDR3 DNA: TGTGCCAGCAGCCAAGGCAGGGTAGGAACAGATACGCAGTATTTT
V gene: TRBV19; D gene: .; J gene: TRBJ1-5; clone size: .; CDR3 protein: CASSSYTGNNQPQHF; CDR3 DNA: TGTGCCAGTAGTTCCTATACAGGGAACAATCAGCCCCAGCATTTT
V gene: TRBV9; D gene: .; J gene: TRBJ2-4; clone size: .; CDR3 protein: CASSVDGKNIQYF; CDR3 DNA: TGTGCCAGCAGCGTTGACGGTAAAAACATTCAGTACTTC
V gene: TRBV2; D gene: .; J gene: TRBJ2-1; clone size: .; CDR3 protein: CASSEGADPYNEQFF; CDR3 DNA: TGTGCCAGCAGTGAAGGGGCAGATCCCTACAATGAGCAGTTCTTC
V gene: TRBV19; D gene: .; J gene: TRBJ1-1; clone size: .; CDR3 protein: CASTYRLNTEAFF; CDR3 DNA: TGTGCCAGTACCTACCGACTGAACACTGAAGCTTTCTTT
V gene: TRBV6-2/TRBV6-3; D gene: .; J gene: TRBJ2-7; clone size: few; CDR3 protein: CASSRQFYEQYF; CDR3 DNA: TGTGCCAGCAGTCGACAGTTCTACGAGCAGTACTTC
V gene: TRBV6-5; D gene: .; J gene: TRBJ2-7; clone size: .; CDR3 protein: CASSFTSSYEQYF; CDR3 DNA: TGTGCCAGCAGTTTCACTAGTTCCTACGAGCAGTACTTC
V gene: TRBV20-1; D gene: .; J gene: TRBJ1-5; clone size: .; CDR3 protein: CSARDPPQPQHF; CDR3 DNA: TGCAGTGCTAGAGATCCCCCCCAGCCCCAGCATTTT
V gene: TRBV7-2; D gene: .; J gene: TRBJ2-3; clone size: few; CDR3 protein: CASSLLVSTDTQYF; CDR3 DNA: TGTGCCAGCAGCTTACTCGTGAGCACAGATACGCAGTATTTT
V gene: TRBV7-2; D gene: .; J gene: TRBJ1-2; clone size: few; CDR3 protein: CASSDHPPGTEYGYTF; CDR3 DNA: TGTGCCAGCAGCGATCATCCCCCCGGGACGGAATATGGCTACACCTTC
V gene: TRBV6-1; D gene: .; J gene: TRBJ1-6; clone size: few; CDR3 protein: CASSEVVGVVASPLHF; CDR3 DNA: TGTGCCAGCAGTGAAGTAGTAGGCGTAGTAGCCTCACCCCTCCACTTT
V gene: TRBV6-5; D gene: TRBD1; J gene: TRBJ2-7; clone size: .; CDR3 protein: CASRAGTGGREQYF; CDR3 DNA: TGTGCCAGCAGGGCCGGGACAGGGGGTCGAGAGCAGTACTTC
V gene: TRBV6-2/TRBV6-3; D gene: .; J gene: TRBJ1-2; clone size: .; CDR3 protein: CASSYEIGLSPSVNGYTF; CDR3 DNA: TGTGCCAGCAGTTACGAGATCGGGCTTAGCCCCAGCGTTAATGGCTACACCTTC
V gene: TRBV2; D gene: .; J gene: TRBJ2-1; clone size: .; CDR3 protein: CASSRPFSGVVNEQFF; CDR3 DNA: TGTGCCAGCAGCCGCCCGTTTTCCGGGGTTGTCAATGAGCAGTTCTTC
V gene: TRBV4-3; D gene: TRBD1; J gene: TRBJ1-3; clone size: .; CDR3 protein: CASSQDGQGSASGNTIYF; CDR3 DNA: TGCGCCAGCAGCCAAGATGGACAGGGTTCCGCCTCTGGAAACACCATATATTTT